This TCR beta chain was recorded in a study of tumor and adjacent non-tumor tissue in lung cancer. The wider study: There were some 11 adenocarcinoma, 2 squamous cell carcinoma and 1 small cell lung cancer cases. About 4.17 million productive TCRbeta reads were obtained per sample on average. Study outcomes and limitations: Significantly higher TCR diversity was found in tumor than normal lung. In normal lung, the top 100 clones were significantly more dominant than in tumor.

No cell sorting was done before RNA was extracted from the tissue. On this clonotype itself: Its antigen is not known. At one end the junction does not follow the germline gene, possibly because of a read error.

TCRbeta libraries were built with three rounds of nested PCR, modified from ARM-PCR. Each CDR3 protein gets one entry after TCRdb re-called the multiplex PCR reads with MiXCR. This table has about 75,000 distinct CDR3 sequences, over 75% appearing once. Germline V gene lookup returns CDR1 SGHNT and CDR2 YENEEA. The CDR3 length is 14 residues. Sequencing used lung tumor tissue. V and J are TRBV11-3 and TRBJ2-2, with D maybe TRBD2 (5 bases). The sequence was obtained from a woman aged 50 to 60 with non-small cell lung cancer. The chain's CDR3 is CASSLSGYTGELLF. The CDR3 DNA sequence: TGTGCCAGTAGCTTATCGGGGTACACCGGGGAGCTGCTTTTT.